The next 27 T cell receptor beta chains were all read from a single sample in a study of vaccination and CD4 T cells after COVID-19. The assay that was used to sequence DNA from cultured CD4+ T cells was the Oncomine TCR Beta short-read assay. In TCRdb, the PCR reads were re-called with MiXCR into one record per CDR3 protein. Of around 10,000 distinct CDR3 sequences listed, around 40% are singletons. The antigens these receptors bind are not known. The treatment denotes: roughly 10-day PBMC culture with coronavirus spike peptide pools or control peptides (ViraFEST assay). The sequencing input was CD4+ T cells from blood, cultured in vitro. The receptors were gathered from a human donor who had recovered from COVID-19.

The V call is TRBV6-1, the J call TRBJ2-5, with D perhaps assigned TRBD1 or TRBD2 (6 bases each). CDR3 length: 13 amino acids. V gave up 8 bases and J gave up 2 bases, with 12 bases separating them. Germline CDR1 reads MNHNS; CDR2 reads SASEGT. This CDR3 is CASAGHLQETQYF. CDR3 bases: TGTGCCAGCGCGGGACACTTACAAGAGACCCAGTACTTC.

The chain employs TRBV19 and TRBJ1-4; no definite D call. The CDR3 extends over 15 amino acids. Trimming removed 3 bases at V and 2 bases at J, with 10 bases between. From germline, CDR1 is LNHDA and CDR2 SQIVND (reference sequence). The chain's CDR3 is CASSMRGQTNEKLFF. CDR3 nucleotide sequence: TGTGCCAGTAGTATGAGAGGGCAGACTAATGAAAAACTGTTTTTT. Full variable domain (remainder filled in from reference TRBV19 and TRBJ1-4): DGGITQSPKYLFRKEGQNVTLSCEQNLNHDAMYWYRQDPGQGLRLIYYSQIVNDFQKGDIAEGYSVSREKKESFPLTVTSAQKNPTAFYLCASSMRGQTNEKLFFGSGTQLSVL.

V gene TRBV6-1 combines with J gene TRBJ1-1; D gene ambiguous. V lost 4 bases to trimming and J lost 0 bases, with 9 bases between them. The CDR3 length is 14 residues. Germline CDR1 reads MNHNS; CDR2 reads SASEGT. CDR3 DNA sequence: TGTGCCAGCAGTGTTAAGGAGTTGAACACTGAAGCTTTCTTT. Protein: CASSVKELNTEAFF.

This clonotype was counted between two and nine times. V usage is TRBV6-1 and J usage is TRBJ1-5; TRBD1 might be the D (6 bases). Germline CDR1 MNHNS, CDR2 SASEGT. CDR3 length equals 15 residues. V was clipped by 8 bases and J by 7 bases, with 21 bases between them. The CDR3 here is CASRQGPGLGQPQHF. CDR3 nucleotides: TGTGCCAGCCGTCAGGGGCCAGGGTTAGGCCAGCCCCAGCATTTT.

The chain combines TRBV14 with TRBJ1-2; D is undetermined. Germline values: CDR1 SGHDN, CDR2 FVKESK. Trimming took off 0 bases at V and 5 bases at J, with 7 bases between the two ends. CDR3 length: 13 amino acids. CDR3 region: CASSQDLGYGYTF. The CDR3 DNA follows: TGTGCCAGCAGCCAAGATCTGGGTTATGGCTACACCTTC.

This clonotype was seen only a few times. The chain uses TRBV5-1 and TRBJ1-2; the D gene is possibly TRBD1 (5 bases). Germline V gene data show CDR1 as SGHRS and CDR2 as YFSETQ. This CDR3 is 14 amino acids long. Between the trimmed V and J ends, which lost 4 bases and 2 bases, there was a span of 12 bases. CDR3 amino acids: CASSPGGRNYGYTF. The DNA for the CDR3 is TGCGCCAGCAGCCCGGGGGGACGGAACTATGGCTACACCTTC. The full variable domain, rest sourced from reference TRBV5-1 and TRBJ1-2, is KAGVTQTPRYLIKTRGQQVTLSCSPISGHRSVSWYQQTPGQGLQFLFEYFSETQRNKGNFPGRFSGRQFSNSRSEMNVSTLELGDSALYLCASSPGGRNYGYTFGSGTRLTVV.

As DNA, the CDR3 is TGCGCCAGCAGCCCCCCCGGGACCAACGTCCTGACTTTC. It yields the protein CASSPPGTNVLTF. This sequence joins TRBV4-1 and TRBJ2-6, with D perhaps TRBD2 (5 bases). V lost 4 bases and J 8 bases, leaving 9 bases between the germline ends. Germline V gives CDR1 MGHRA, CDR2 YSYEKL. The CDR3 extends over 13 amino acids.

The V call is TRBV6-1, the J call TRBJ2-3; 10 bases fit TRBD2. Germline trimming cut 8 bases from V and 1 base from J; bases unmatched to any gene: 6. The V gene's germline CDR1 is MNHNS and CDR2 SASEGT. This CDR3 contains 15 residues. The DNA for the CDR3 is TGTGCCAGCGAGGGACTAGCGAGACGCACAGATACGCAGTATTTT. Its translation: CASEGLARRTDTQYF.

The chain is built from TRBV2 and TRBJ1-5; 8 nucleotides agree with TRBD1. V gave up 5 bases and J gave up 2 bases; unmatched junction bases: 11. There are 17 residues in the CDR3. CDR1 SNHLY and CDR2 FYNNEI come from the germline V gene. The CDR3 DNA sequence: TGTGCCAGCAGTCCCGGGACAGGACCCGGGGGCAATCAGCCCCAGCATTTT. Translated: CASSPGTGPGGNQPQHF.

This clonotype was seen a handful of times. This chain uses TRBV20-1 with TRBJ2-5, with D perhaps given as TRBD1 or TRBD2 (6 bases each). The CDR3 covers 13 residues. In germline, CDR1 is DFQATT, CDR2 SNEGSKA (reference sequence). The V end was cut by 2 bases, the J end by 1 base, with 8 bases between. The CDR3 reads CSARKGGQETQYF. The CDR3 coding sequence is TGCAGTGCTAGAAAGGGGGGCCAAGAGACCCAGTACTTC.

This chain connects TRBV11-2 to TRBJ1-3; D is perhaps TRBD1 (6 bases). Germline V gene sequence: CDR1 SGHAT, CDR2 FQNNGV. The V end was cut by 5 bases, the J end by 2 bases, with 10 bases between. CDR3 length equals 14 residues. The CDR3 is CASSPQGPGNTIYF. The CDR3 DNA reads TGTGCCAGCAGCCCACAGGGCCCTGGAAACACCATATATTTT.

The chain links TRBV7-2 to TRBJ1-1; D not certain. The V gene's germline CDR1 is SGHTA and CDR2 FQGNSA. The CDR3 contains 14 residues. V lost 7 bases and J lost 1, with 13 bases in between. Here the CDR3 DNA reads TGTGCCAGCACCTATGCAATCTCGAACACTGAAGCTTTCTTT. Translated: CASTYAISNTEAFF.

This clonotype is termed medium-sized. The chain employs TRBV2 and TRBJ2-1, with 8 positions matching TRBD2. Germline CDR1 is SNHLY and CDR2 is FYNNEI. J lost 12 bases, V lost 8 bases, and 18 bases had no gene match. There are 15 residues in the CDR3. The CDR3: CASQPGGGGPEVQFF. In nucleotides, the CDR3 is TGTGCCAGCCAGCCAGGAGGCGGGGGGCCCGAAGTGCAGTTCTTC.

The gene calls are TRBV20-1 and TRBJ2-3; a possible D gene is TRBD2 (5 bases). Germline loops: CDR1 DFQATT, CDR2 SNEGSKA (reference sequence). The CDR3 loop spans 14 amino acids. The V and J ends lost 1 base and 3 bases respectively, with 11 bases between them. This CDR3 is CSARAGSGTDTQYF. The CDR3 nucleotides are TGCAGTGCTAGAGCGGGGTCCGGAACAGATACGCAGTATTTT.

The chain recombines TRBV12-3 or TRBV12-4 with TRBJ2-1; D is unresolved. V was pared by 3 bases and J by 7 bases, with 7 bases between. CDR3 length: 12 amino acids. CDR3 residues: CASSFWGNEQFF. CDR3 coding DNA: TGTGCCAGCAGTTTCTGGGGTAATGAGCAGTTCTTC.

This rearrangement joins TRBV15 to TRBJ2-7, with D uncertain. V shed 3 bases and J shed 5 bases, with 5 bases lying between them. This CDR3 is 11 amino acids long. Germline V lookup: CDR1 LNHNV, CDR2 YYDKDF (reference sequence). DNA for the CDR3: TGTGCCACCAGCAGCGTCAACGAGCAGTACTTC. Its translation: CATSSVNEQYF.

The chain carries TRBV10-3 and TRBJ2-5; 9 bases fit TRBD2. The CDR3 extends over 17 amino acids. V trimming: 0 bases; J trimming: 4 bases; junction bases outside the gene matches: 9. Germline loops: CDR1 ENHRY, CDR2 SYGVKD. CDR3 nucleotides: TGTGCCATCAGTGAGTCACGGGGACTAGCAACACGAGAGACCCAGTACTTC. Its translation is CAISESRGLATRETQYF.

J is TRBJ2-5 and V is TRBV30, with D maybe TRBD2 (5 bases). This CDR3 is built from 12 residues. The ends were cut back, 4 bases at V and 7 bases at J, with 13 bases in the middle. Germline CDR1 GTSNPN, CDR2 SVGIG (reference sequence). The CDR3 DNA follows: TGTGCCTGGACGAGGGCAGCAGGGACCCAGTACTTC. Translation gives CAWTRAAGTQYF.

V usage is TRBV27 and J usage is TRBJ2-7; the D gene is possibly TRBD1 (5 bases). Trimming left V 0 bases short and J 2 bases short, with 8 bases between. CDR3 size: 14 residues. Germline V gives CDR1 MNHEY, CDR2 SMNVEV (reference sequence). CDR3 loop: CASSLSRQPYEQYF. In DNA, the CDR3 is TGTGCCAGCAGTTTATCGCGACAGCCCTACGAGCAGTACTTC.

The V gene is TRBV12-3 or TRBV12-4, the J gene TRBJ1-2; possibly TRBD1 for D (6 bases). Trimming left V 6 bases short and J 2 bases short, with 13 bases between. This CDR3 has 14 amino acids. In DNA, the CDR3 is TGTGCCAGCAGCAAGGACAGTGCAAACTATGGCTACACCTTC. Protein: CASSKDSANYGYTF.

The sample holds a few counts of this clonotype. The rearrangement joins TRBV19 to TRBJ1-2; D is undetermined. With 3 bases removed from V and 6 bases from J, the gap between germline ends came to 11 bases. CDR1 is LNHDA and CDR2 is SQIVND in the germline V gene (reference sequence). The CDR3 covers 13 residues. The CDR3 sequence: CASSIAPGHGYTF. In DNA form, the CDR3 reads TGTGCCAGTAGTATCGCCCCCGGGCATGGCTACACCTTC. The complete variable domain, with remaining parts taken from reference TRBV19 and TRBJ1-2, reads DGGITQSPKYLFRKEGQNVTLSCEQNLNHDAMYWYRQDPGQGLRLIYYSQIVNDFQKGDIAEGYSVSREKKESFPLTVTSAQKNPTAFYLCASSIAPGHGYTFGSGTRLTVV.

This clonotype has more than one count but fewer than ten. The chain recombines TRBV27 with TRBJ2-1; D remains ambiguous. Germline CDR1 and CDR2: MNHEY and SMNVEV (reference sequence). The CDR3 sequence is 11 residues long. The germline V and J ends were trimmed by 5 bases and 5 bases, with 4 bases remaining between them. The CDR3 DNA reads TGTGCCAGCAGTGTAAACAATGAGCAGTTCTTC. It encodes CASSVNNEQFF.

V usage is TRBV11-3 and J usage is TRBJ1-1, with 7 nucleotides matching TRBD1. V trimming: 4 bases; J trimming: 3 bases; junction bases outside the gene matches: 2. CDR3 size: 13 residues. The germline gives CDR1 SGHNT, CDR2 YENEEA. CDR3 region: CASSSQGYTEAFF. The CDR3 DNA is TGTGCCAGCAGCTCACAGGGGTACACTGAAGCTTTCTTT.

The rearrangement links TRBV6-1 to TRBJ2-3, with 11 bases identical to TRBD2. Trimming at V came to 8 bases and at J to 3 bases, leaving 7 bases not matched to a gene. The CDR3 runs 15 residues. Germline values: CDR1 MNHNS, CDR2 SASEGT. The CDR3 DNA reads TGTGCCAGCCCTGATAGCGGGGGGGGAACAGATACGCAGTATTTT. Its protein is CASPDSGGGTDTQYF.

The chain links TRBV11-3 to TRBJ1-5; TRBD1 agrees at 10 bases. Germline V gene data show CDR1 as SGHNT and CDR2 as YENEEA. The junction had 20 bases not matched to a gene; V was cut back by 4 bases and J by 5 bases. The length of the CDR3 is 20 residues. Here the CDR3 DNA reads TGTGCCAGCAGCTGGGGTCTTCCGGGACAGGGGACCCCCAATGATCAGCCCCAGCATTTT. Translation gives CASSWGLPGQGTPNDQPQHF.

This clonotype was detected a few times. The chain couples TRBV11-2 to TRBJ1-5, with TRBD1 as a possible D gene (6 bases). Germline V lookup: CDR1 SGHAT, CDR2 FQNNGV. The ends were cut back, 4 bases at V and 1 base at J, with 8 bases in the middle. The length of the CDR3 is 14 residues. The CDR3 DNA is TGTGCCAGCAGCTCCACAGGGAGCAATCAGCCCCAGCATTTT. Translation gives CASSSTGSNQPQHF.

This chain connects TRBV2 to TRBJ1-3; D gene unclear. Germline lookup yields CDR1 SNHLY and CDR2 FYNNEI. CDR3 size: 14 residues. V was pared by 6 bases and J by 3 bases, with 12 bases between. The CDR3 is CASSVGKVGNTIYF. In DNA form, the CDR3 reads TGTGCCAGCAGCGTGGGGAAGGTTGGAAACACCATATATTTT. Full variable domain (remainder filled in from reference TRBV2 and TRBJ1-3): EPEVTQTPSHQVTQMGQEVILRCVPISNHLYFYWYRQILGQKVEFLVSFYNNEISEKSEIFDDQFSVERPDGSNFTLKIRSTKLEDSAMYFCASSVGKVGNTIYFGEGSWLTVV.